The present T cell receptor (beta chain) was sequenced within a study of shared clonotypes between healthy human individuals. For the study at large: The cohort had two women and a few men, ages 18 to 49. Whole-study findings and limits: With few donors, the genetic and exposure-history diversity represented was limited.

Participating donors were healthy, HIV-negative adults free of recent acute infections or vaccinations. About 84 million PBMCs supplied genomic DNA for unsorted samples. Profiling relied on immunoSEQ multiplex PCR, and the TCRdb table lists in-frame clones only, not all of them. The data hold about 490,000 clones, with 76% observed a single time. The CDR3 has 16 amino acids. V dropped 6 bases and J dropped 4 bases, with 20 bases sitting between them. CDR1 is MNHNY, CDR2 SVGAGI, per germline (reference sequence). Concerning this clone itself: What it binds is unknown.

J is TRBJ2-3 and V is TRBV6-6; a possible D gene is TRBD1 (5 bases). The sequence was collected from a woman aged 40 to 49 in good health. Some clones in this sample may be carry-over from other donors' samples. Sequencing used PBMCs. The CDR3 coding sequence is TGTGCCAGCAGCCCCGGCAGGGTATTGGGCGCAGATACGCAGTATTTT. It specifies CASSPGRVLGADTQYF.